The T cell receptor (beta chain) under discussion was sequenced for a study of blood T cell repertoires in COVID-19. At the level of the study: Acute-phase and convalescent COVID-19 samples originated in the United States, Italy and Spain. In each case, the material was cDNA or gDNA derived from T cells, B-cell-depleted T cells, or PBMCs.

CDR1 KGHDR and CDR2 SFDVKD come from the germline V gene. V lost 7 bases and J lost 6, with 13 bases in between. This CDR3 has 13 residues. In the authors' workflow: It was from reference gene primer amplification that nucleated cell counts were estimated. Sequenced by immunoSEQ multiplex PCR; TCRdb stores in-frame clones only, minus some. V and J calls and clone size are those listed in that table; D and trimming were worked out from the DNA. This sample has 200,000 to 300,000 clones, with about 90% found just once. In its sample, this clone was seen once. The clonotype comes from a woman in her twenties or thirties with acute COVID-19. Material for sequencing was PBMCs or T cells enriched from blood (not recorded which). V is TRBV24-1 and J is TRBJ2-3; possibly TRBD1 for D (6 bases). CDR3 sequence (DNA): TGTGCCACCAGGCCAGGGGACGGGGATACGCAGTATTTT. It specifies CATRPGDGDTQYF.